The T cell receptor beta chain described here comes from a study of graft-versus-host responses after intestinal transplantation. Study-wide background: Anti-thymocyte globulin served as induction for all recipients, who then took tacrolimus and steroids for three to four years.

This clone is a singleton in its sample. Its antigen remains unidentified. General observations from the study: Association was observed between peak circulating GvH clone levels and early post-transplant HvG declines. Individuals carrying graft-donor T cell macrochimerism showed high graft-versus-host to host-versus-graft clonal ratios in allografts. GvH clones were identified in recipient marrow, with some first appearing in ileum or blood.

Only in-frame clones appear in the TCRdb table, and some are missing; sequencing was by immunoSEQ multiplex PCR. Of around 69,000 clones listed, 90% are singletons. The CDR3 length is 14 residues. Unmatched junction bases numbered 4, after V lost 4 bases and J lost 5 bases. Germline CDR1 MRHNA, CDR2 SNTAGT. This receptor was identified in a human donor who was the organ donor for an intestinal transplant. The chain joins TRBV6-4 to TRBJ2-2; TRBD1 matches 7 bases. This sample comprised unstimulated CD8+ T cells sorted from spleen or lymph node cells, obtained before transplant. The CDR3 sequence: CASSVSRGTGELFF. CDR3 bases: TGTGCCAGCAGTGTCAGCAGGGGGACCGGGGAGCTGTTTTTT.